One and the same sample provided the 6 T cell receptor beta chains below, sequenced in a study of molecular identifiers for immune sequencing clone quantification. TCRdb ran MiXCR on the PCR reads and lists one entry per CDR3 protein. The sample consists of under 800,000 distinct CDR3 sequences, about 25% of them appearing once. Sequencing was performed on naive CD8+ T cells from blood, with Jurkat cell RNA spiked in. The subset is: FACS-sorted CD8+CD4-CCR7+CD45RA+ naive T cells. The receptors stem from a human donor in good health. Some libraries in this study had Jurkat cell RNA spiked in.

This clonotype was detected ten times or more. The chain links TRBV5-8 to TRBJ1-3; D gene unclear. Germline V gives CDR1 SGHTS, CDR2 YDEGEE. This CDR3 spans 15 amino acids. Trimming took 0 bases from V and 4 from J, leaving 11 bases between them. For the CDR3, the DNA is TGTGCCAGCAGCTTGGACATAGGAGGGGGAAACACCATATATTTT. This codes for CASSLDIGGGNTIYF.

This clonotype was seen a single time. A much larger clonotype is one base distant, so this may be a read error. This chain connects TRBV27 to TRBJ2-3; possible D gene TRBD2, 5 bases. The CDR3 runs 17 residues. Germline V gives CDR1 MNHEY, CDR2 SMNVEV (reference sequence). Trimming stripped 4 bases from V and 0 bases from J, with 17 bases between. This chain's CDR3 is CASSSRRLTRSTDTQYF. CDR3 bases: TGTGCCAGCAGTTCCCGACGACTAACCCGCAGCACAGATACGCAGTATTTT.

The table lists this clonotype with a few counts. The CDR3 nucleotides are TGTGCCAGCAGTTCAAACTTACTCGCGGGAGGTTCCTACGAGCAGTACTTC. Translated, it gives CASSSNLLAGGSYEQYF. V gene TRBV27 combines with J gene TRBJ2-7; 8 bases are a match to TRBD2. Germline assignment: CDR1 MNHEY and CDR2 SMNVEV (reference sequence). V lost 4 bases to trimming and J lost 1 base; unmatched junction nucleotides: 12. This CDR3 is 17 amino acids long.

In this sample, this clonotype turned up a few times. V gene TRBV7-9 combines with J gene TRBJ2-1, with D possibly matching TRBD2 (6 bases). The V gene lost 5 bases and the J gene lost 7 bases, with 15 bases spanning the gap. CDR1 and CDR2 from the germline V gene are SEHNR and FQNEAQ (reference sequence). The CDR3 spans 14 residues. Here the CDR3 reads CASSEGLRGNEQFF. CDR3 bases: TGTGCCAGCAGCGAAGGACTACGGGGGAATGAGCAGTTCTTC.

J is TRBJ1-1 and V is TRBV15; the match to TRBD1 covers 7 bases. J was trimmed by 4 bases and V by 4 bases; bases with no gene match: 3. The CDR3 runs to 13 residues. CDR1 is LNHNV and CDR2 is YYDKDF in the germline V gene (reference sequence). CDR3 nucleotides: TGTGCCACCAGCACTCGGACAGGCACTGAAGCTTTCTTT. This gives the protein CATSTRTGTEAFF.

The chain combines TRBV12-3 or TRBV12-4 with TRBJ2-7; TRBD1 agrees at 7 bases. V shed 4 bases, J shed 6 bases, and the junction held 12 bases outside the gene matches. The CDR3 runs 15 residues. CDR3 sequence: CASSSTGTEWSEQYF. CDR3 DNA: TGTGCCAGCAGTTCCACCGGGACAGAATGGTCCGAGCAGTACTTC.